Following are 12 T cell receptor beta chains from one sample sequenced in a study of beta chain features in type 1 diabetes. Study results and limitations: Patients with Type 1 diabetes showed moderately but significantly shorter TCRB CDR3s in all four CD4+ subsets.

Expressed TCRB transcripts got sequenced, as all isolated RNA was reverse transcribed. Using immunoSEQ multiplex PCR, the repertoire was profiled, and TCRdb retains in-frame clones only, with some absent. Found here are 600,000 to 700,000 clones, around 12% of them singletons; the top ten hold more than 0.095%. No antigen is known for these receptors. The sample was naive CD4+ T cells from blood. The source of these receptors is a man between 25 and 39 years old with type 1 diabetes.

This clone was counted between two and nine times. The V gene is TRBV19, the J gene TRBJ2-3, with TRBD2 as a possible D gene (5 bases). Trimming took off 3 bases at V and 4 bases at J, with 14 bases between the two ends. The CDR3 is 15 residues long. The germline CDR1 and CDR2 sequences are LNHDA and SQIVND (reference sequence). The CDR3 DNA reads TGTGCCAGTAGTATTGGGCAGCCCGGGGCAGATACGCAGTATTTT. This codes for CASSIGQPGADTQYF. Variable domain in full (rest from reference TRBV19 and TRBJ2-3): DGGITQSPKYLFRKEGQNVTLSCEQNLNHDAMYWYRQDPGQGLRLIYYSQIVNDFQKGDIAEGYSVSREKKESFPLTVTSAQKNPTAFYLCASSIGQPGADTQYFGPGTRLTVL.

The V gene is TRBV7-6, the J gene TRBJ2-5; the match to TRBD2 covers 8 bases. CDR1 and CDR2 (germline): SGHVS, FNYEAQ. Trimming took 5 bases from V and 5 from J; bases not matched to a gene: 10. The length of the CDR3 is 15 residues. The DNA for the CDR3 is TGTGCCAGCAGCCGGCCCTCGGGGGGGCCGGAGACCCAGTACTTC. The encoded protein is CASSRPSGGPETQYF.

CDR3 in DNA: TGCGCCAGCAGCGAGGGAATAAACACCGGGGAGCTGTTTTTT. Residues: CASSEGINTGELFF. The genes are TRBV5-1 and TRBJ2-2; D may be TRBD2 (5 bases). The CDR3 runs 14 residues. V was shortened by 4 bases and J by 2 bases, with 9 bases between the two germline ends. The germline gives CDR1 SGHRS, CDR2 YFSETQ.

The chain links TRBV7-8 to TRBJ2-1; no clear D gene. The germline V gene has CDR1 SGHVS and CDR2 FQNEAQ. The ends were cut back, 5 bases at V and 3 bases at J, with 8 bases in the middle. This CDR3 region has 13 residues. The CDR3 DNA follows: TGTGCCAGCAGCGGCCGACTCTACAATGAGCAGTTCTTC. Amino acid sequence: CASSGRLYNEQFF.

This clone has only a few counts. The chain is built from TRBV18 and TRBJ2-7; D remains unclear. Germline lookup yields CDR1 KGHSH and CDR2 LQKENI. V lost 2 bases to trimming and J lost 3 bases, with 11 bases between them. The CDR3 runs 14 residues. The CDR3 loop reads CASSPRYTNYEQYF. CDR3 DNA: TGTGCCAGCTCACCAAGGTACACCAACTACGAGCAGTACTTC.

This clone has just a few counts. This rearrangement joins TRBV7-9 to TRBJ2-7; TRBD1 agrees at 9 bases. The CDR3 has 14 amino acids. The germline CDR1 and CDR2 sequences are SEHNR and FQNEAQ (reference sequence). The V gene end was trimmed by 4 bases and the J gene end by 2 bases; junction bases not matched to a gene: 3. The CDR3 loop reads CASSSGQGTYEQYF. The CDR3 DNA reads TGTGCCAGCAGCTCCGGACAGGGGACCTACGAGCAGTACTTC.

This clone has only a few counts. The rearrangement uses TRBV4-2 and TRBJ2-5; 9 bases match TRBD1. The CDR3 is 15 amino acids. Germline V gives CDR1 LGHNA, CDR2 YNFKEQ. V shed 3 bases, J shed 4 bases, and the junction held 6 bases outside the gene matches. For the CDR3, the DNA is TGTGCCAGCAGCCAGGGGGACAGGGAGGGAGAGACCCAGTACTTC. Amino acids: CASSQGDREGETQYF.

This clone appeared a few times. The genes are TRBV4-2 and TRBJ2-2; D is undetermined. The V gene lost 4 bases and the J gene lost 4 bases, with 7 bases spanning the gap. Germline V lookup: CDR1 LGHNA, CDR2 YNFKEQ. CDR3 length: 13 residues. CDR3 amino acids: CASSRPSTGELFF. The CDR3 nucleotides are TGTGCCAGCAGCCGCCCCAGCACCGGGGAGCTGTTTTTT.

This chain uses TRBV7-9 with TRBJ2-5; possibly TRBD2 for D (7 bases). The V and J ends lost 4 bases and 2 bases respectively, with 17 bases between them. In germline, CDR1 is SEHNR, CDR2 FQNEAQ (reference sequence). This CDR3 is 16 amino acids long. Here the CDR3 DNA reads TGTGCCAGCAGCTCCGATAAGGGGGGGTGGCAAGAGACCCAGTACTTC. Protein sequence: CASSSDKGGWQETQYF.

In its sample, this clone was seen a few times. The chain combines TRBV5-1 with TRBJ1-5; unclear D gene. Trimming shortened V by 0 bases and J by 3 bases, and 7 bases separated the two germline ends. CDR3 length equals 14 residues. Looked up from germline, CDR1 is SGHRS and CDR2 is YFSETQ. The CDR3 sequence is CASSLGGANQPQHF. The CDR3 nucleotides are TGCGCCAGCAGCTTGGGGGGTGCCAATCAGCCCCAGCATTTT.

This clone was seen a few times. The J gene is TRBJ1-6, the V gene TRBV10-3; D remains ambiguous. Germline V gene sequence: CDR1 ENHRY, CDR2 SYGVKD. Trimming cost V 1 base and J 9 bases, with 4 bases left between them. This CDR3 region has 12 residues. Written as DNA, the CDR3 is TGTGCCATCAGTGAGTTAGGTTCACCCCTCCACTTT. It is translated as CAISELGSPLHF.

This clone turned up a few times. The chain combines TRBV4-1 with TRBJ2-4; D tentatively reads TRBD1 or TRBD2 (5 bases each). V gave up 5 bases and J gave up 8 bases, with 13 bases separating them. The CDR3 covers 13 residues. Germline V gene sequence: CDR1 MGHRA, CDR2 YSYEKL. The CDR3 region is CASSNRGAYIQYF. The CDR3 bases are TGCGCCAGCAGCAACCGGGGCGCCTACATTCAGTACTTC.